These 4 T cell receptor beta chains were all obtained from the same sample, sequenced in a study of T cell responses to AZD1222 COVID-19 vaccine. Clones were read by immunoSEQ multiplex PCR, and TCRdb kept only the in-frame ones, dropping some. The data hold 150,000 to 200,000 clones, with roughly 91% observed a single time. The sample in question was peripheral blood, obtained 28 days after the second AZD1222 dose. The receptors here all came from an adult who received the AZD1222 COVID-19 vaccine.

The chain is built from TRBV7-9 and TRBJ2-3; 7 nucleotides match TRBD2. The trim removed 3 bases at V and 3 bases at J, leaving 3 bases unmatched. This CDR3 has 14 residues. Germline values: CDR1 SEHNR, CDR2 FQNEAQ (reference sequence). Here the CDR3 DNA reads TGTGCCAGCAGCTTCGCGGGAGCGACAGATACGCAGTATTTT. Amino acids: CASSFAGATDTQYF.

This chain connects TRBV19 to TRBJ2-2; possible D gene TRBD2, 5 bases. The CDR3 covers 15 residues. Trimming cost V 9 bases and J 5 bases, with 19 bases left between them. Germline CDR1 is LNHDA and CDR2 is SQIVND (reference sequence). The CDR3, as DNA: TGTGCCAGCGTTTCCCTAGGACTTTCTACCGGGGAGCTGTTTTTT. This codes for CASVSLGLSTGELFF.

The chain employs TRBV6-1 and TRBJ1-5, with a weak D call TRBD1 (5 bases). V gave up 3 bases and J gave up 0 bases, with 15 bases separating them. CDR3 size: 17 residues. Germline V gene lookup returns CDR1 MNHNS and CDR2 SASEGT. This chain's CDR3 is CASSDHPQGSSNQPQHF. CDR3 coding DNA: TGTGCCAGCAGTGACCACCCCCAGGGTAGTAGCAATCAGCCCCAGCATTTT.

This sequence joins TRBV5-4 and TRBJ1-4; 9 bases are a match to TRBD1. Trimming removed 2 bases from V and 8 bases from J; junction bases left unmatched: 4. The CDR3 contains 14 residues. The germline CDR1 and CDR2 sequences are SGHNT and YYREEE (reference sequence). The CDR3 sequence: CASSLQGAAEKLFF. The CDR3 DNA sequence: TGTGCCAGCAGCTTACAGGGGGCTGCGGAAAAACTGTTTTTT.